This TCR beta chain is from a study of T cell repertoires in cytomegalovirus infection. Study-wide results and limits: There were carriers of CMV plus the relevant HLA, and cumulative public TCR beta family frequency identified them.

MiXCR, run by TCRdb on the reads, gives a single entry per CDR3 protein. The table shows fewer than 350,000 distinct CDR3 sequences, with roughly 29% occurring only once. The V gene's germline CDR1 is SGHNT and CDR2 YYREEE (reference sequence). The ends lost 5 bases at V and 5 bases at J; junction bases unmatched: 3. This CDR3 has 14 amino acids. In the case of this clonotype: Its cognate antigen is unknown.

The chain couples TRBV5-4 to TRBJ2-3; 12 positions agree with TRBD1. The clonotype originates from a human donor in good health (CMV status not recorded). Some clones in this sample may be carry-over from other donors' samples. Sample: cultured PBMCs, taken from culture after CMV antigen stimulation. The CDR3 region is CASRWDRGQDTQYF. In DNA, the CDR3 is TGTGCCAGCAGGTGGGACAGGGGGCAAGATACGCAGTATTTT.